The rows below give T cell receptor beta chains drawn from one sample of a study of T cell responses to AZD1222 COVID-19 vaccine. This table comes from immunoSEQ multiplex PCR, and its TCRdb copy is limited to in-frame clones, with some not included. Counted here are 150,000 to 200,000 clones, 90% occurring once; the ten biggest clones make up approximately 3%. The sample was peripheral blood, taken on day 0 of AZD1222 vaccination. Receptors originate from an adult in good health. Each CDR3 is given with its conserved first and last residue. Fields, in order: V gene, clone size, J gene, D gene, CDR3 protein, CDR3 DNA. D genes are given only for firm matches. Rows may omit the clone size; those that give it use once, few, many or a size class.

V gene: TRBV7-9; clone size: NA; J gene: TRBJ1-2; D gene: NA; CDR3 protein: CASSLRDPEWGYTF; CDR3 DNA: TGTGCCAGCAGCTTACGGGACCCCGAGTGGGGCTACACCTTC
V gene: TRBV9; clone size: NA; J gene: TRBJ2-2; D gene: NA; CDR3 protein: CASSVVGPRTAGELFF; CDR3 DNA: TGTGCCAGCAGCGTAGTGGGGCCCCGAACCGCCGGGGAGCTGTTTTTT
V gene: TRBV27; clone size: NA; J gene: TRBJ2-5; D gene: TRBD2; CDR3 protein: CASSDPAGGRETQYF; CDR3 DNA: TGTGCCAGCAGTGACCCAGCGGGGGGACGAGAGACCCAGTACTTC
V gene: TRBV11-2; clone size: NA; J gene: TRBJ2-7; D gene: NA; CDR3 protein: CASSPPWADEQYF; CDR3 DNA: TGTGCCAGCAGCCCCCCTTGGGCCGACGAGCAGTACTTC
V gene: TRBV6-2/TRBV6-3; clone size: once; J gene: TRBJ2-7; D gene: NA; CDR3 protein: CASSEAAGSYEQYF; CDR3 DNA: TGTGCCAGCAGTGAGGCAGCCGGCTCCTACGAGCAGTACTTC
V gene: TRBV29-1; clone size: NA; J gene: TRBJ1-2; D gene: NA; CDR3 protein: CSVAPTGNYGYTF; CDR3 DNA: TGCAGCGTTGCCCCAACAGGGAACTATGGCTACACCTTC
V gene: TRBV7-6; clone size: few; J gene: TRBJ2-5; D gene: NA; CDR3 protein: CASSLDPGLLETQYF; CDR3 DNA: TGTGCCAGCAGCTTAGACCCGGGACTGTTGGAGACCCAGTACTTC
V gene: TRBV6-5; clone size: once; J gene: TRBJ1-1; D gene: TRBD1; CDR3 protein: CASTQTRGSEAFF; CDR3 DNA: TGTGCCAGCACTCAAACCAGGGGGTCTGAAGCTTTCTTT
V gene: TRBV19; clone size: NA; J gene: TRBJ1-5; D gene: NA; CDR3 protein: CASSMGTVSNQPQHF; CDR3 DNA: TGTGCCAGTAGTATGGGGACGGTAAGCAATCAGCCCCAGCATTTT
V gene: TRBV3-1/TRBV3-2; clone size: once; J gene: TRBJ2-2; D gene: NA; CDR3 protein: CASSPGFAGELFF; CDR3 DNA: TGTGCCAGCAGCCCCGGGTTTGCCGGGGAGCTGTTTTTT
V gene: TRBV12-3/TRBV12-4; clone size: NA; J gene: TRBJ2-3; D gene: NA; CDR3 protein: CASSPGENTQYF; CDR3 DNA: TGTGCCAGCAGTCCCGGAGAGAATACGCAGTATTTT
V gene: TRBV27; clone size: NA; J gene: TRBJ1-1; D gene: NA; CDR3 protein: CASSFGTMNTEAFF; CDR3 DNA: TGTGCCAGCAGTTTTGGGACCATGAACACTGAAGCTTTCTTT
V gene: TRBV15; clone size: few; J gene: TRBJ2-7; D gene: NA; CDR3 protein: CATSRDRGYEQYF; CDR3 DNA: TGTGCCACCAGCAGAGACAGAGGCTACGAGCAGTACTTC
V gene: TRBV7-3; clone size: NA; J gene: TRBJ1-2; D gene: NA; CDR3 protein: CASSPKPAGAGVGYTF; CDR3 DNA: TGTGCCAGCAGCCCTAAACCCGCCGGGGCAGGGGTAGGCTACACCTTC
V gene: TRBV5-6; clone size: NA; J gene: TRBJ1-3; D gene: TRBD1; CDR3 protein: CASTQQGIISGNTIYF; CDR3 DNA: TGTGCCAGCACACAACAGGGGATTATCTCTGGAAACACCATATATTTT
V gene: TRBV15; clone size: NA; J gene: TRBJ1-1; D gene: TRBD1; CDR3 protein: CATSTATGSGTEAFF; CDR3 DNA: TGTGCCACCAGCACCGCGACAGGGTCTGGTACTGAAGCTTTCTTT
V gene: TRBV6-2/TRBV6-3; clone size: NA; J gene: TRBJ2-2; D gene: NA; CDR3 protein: CASSPTGRAGELFF; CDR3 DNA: TGTGCCAGCAGCCCGACCGGACGGGCCGGGGAGCTGTTTTTT
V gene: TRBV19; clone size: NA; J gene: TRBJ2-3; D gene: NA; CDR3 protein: CASSITDTQYF; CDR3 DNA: TGTGCCAGTAGTATAACCGATACGCAGTATTTT
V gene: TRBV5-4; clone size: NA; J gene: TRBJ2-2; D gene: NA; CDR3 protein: CASSPGGRENTGELFF; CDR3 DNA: TGTGCCAGCAGCCCTGGGGGCCGGGAAAACACCGGGGAGCTGTTTTTT
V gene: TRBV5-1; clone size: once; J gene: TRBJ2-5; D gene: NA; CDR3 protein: CASSLARGRETQYF; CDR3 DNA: TGCGCCAGCAGCTTGGCGCGGGGGCGAGAGACCCAGTACTTC
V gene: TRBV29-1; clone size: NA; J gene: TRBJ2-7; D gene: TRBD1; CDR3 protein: CSVWTGGGDGQYF; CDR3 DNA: TGCAGCGTGTGGACAGGGGGCGGGGATGGGCAGTACTTC
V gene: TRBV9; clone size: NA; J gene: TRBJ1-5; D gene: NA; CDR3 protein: CASSVGGLSNQPQHF; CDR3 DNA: TGTGCCAGCAGCGTAGGGGGGCTTAGCAATCAGCCCCAGCATTTT
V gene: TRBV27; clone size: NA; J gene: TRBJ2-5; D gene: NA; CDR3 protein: CASSPTFTTWETQYF; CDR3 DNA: TGTGCCAGCAGTCCGACTTTCACGACATGGGAGACCCAGTACTTC
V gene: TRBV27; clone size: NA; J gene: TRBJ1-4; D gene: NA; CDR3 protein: CASGHNEKLFF; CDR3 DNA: TGTGCCAGCGGCCATAATGAAAAACTGTTTTTT
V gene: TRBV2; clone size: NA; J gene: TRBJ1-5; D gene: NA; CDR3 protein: CASMVAGNQPQHF; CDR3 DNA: TGTGCCAGCATGGTGGCAGGCAATCAGCCCCAGCATTTT
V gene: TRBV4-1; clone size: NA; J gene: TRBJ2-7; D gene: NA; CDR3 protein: CASSQGWGDYEQYF; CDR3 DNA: TGCGCCAGCAGCCAAGGGTGGGGGGACTACGAGCAGTACTTC
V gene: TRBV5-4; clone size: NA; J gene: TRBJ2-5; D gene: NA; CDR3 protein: CASSPSGREETQYF; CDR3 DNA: TGTGCCAGCAGCCCCTCGGGCAGAGAAGAGACCCAGTACTTC
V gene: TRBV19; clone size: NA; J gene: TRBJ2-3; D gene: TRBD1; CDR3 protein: CASWDRVYTQYF; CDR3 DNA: TGTGCCAGCTGGGACAGGGTGTATACGCAGTATTTT
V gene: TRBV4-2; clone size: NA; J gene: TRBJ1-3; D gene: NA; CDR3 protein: CASSQDRTASGNTIYF; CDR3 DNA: TGTGCCAGCAGCCAAGATCGGACAGCCTCTGGAAACACCATATATTTT
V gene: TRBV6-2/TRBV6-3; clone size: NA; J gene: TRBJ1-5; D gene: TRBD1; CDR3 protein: CASSGTGGLQPQHF; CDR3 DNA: TGTGCCAGCAGCGGGACAGGGGGTCTTCAGCCCCAGCATTTT
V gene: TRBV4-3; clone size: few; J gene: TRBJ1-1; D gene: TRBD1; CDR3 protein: CASSLDPQGAGTEAFF; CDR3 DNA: TGCGCCAGCAGCCTCGATCCTCAGGGGGCTGGGACTGAAGCTTTCTTT
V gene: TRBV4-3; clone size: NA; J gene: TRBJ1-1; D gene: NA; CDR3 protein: CASSQDKNTEAFF; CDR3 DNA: TGCGCCAGCAGCCAAGACAAGAACACTGAAGCTTTCTTT
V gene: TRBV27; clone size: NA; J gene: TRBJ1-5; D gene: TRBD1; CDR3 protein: CASSRDRNQPQHF; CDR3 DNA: TGTGCCAGCAGTAGGGACAGAAATCAGCCCCAGCATTTT
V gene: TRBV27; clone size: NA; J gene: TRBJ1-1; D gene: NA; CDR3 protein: CASLRLDHPGHEAFF; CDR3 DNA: TGTGCCAGCCTTCGTCTCGACCATCCCGGGCATGAAGCTTTCTTT
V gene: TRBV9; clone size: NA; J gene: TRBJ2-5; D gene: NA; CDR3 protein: CASSVEGSQTETQYF; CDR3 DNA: TGTGCCAGCAGCGTAGAGGGCAGTCAGACAGAGACCCAGTACTTC
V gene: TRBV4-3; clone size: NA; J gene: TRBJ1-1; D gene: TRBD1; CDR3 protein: CASSLREGQGEAFF; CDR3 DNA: TGCGCCAGCAGCCTAAGAGAAGGACAGGGTGAAGCTTTCTTT
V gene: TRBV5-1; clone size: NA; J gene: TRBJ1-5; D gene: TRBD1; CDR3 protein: CASTIAGDRGIPYQPQHF; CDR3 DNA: TGCGCCAGCACGATTGCTGGAGACAGGGGAATCCCATATCAGCCCCAGCATTTT
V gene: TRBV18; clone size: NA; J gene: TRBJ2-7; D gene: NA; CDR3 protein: CASSPGQGYYEQYF; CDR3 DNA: TGTGCCAGCTCACCAGGGCAGGGATACTACGAGCAGTACTTC
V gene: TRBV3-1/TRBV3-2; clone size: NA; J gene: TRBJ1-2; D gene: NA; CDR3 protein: CASSPMAIGFYGYTF; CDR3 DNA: TGTGCCAGCAGCCCTATGGCGATAGGATTTTATGGCTACACCTTC
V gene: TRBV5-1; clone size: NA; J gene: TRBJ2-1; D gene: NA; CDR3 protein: CASSPWGETYNEQFF; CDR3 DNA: TGCGCCAGCAGCCCGTGGGGGGAAACCTACAATGAGCAGTTCTTC
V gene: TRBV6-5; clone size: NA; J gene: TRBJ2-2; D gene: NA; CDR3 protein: CASMWQGDTGELFF; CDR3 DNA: TGTGCCAGCATGTGGCAGGGAGACACCGGGGAGCTGTTTTTT
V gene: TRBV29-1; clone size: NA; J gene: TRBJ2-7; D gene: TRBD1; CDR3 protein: CSVGTGTDEQYF; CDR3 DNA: TGCAGCGTGGGGACAGGGACAGACGAGCAGTACTTC
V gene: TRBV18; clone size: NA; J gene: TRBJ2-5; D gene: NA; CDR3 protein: CASSPAQETQYF; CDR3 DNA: TGTGCCAGCTCACCCGCCCAAGAGACCCAGTACTTC
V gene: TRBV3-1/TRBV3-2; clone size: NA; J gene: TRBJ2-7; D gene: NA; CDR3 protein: CASSPRGDEQYF; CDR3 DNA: TGTGCCAGCAGCCCGAGAGGTGACGAGCAGTACTTC
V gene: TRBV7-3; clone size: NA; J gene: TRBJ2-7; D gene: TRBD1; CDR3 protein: CASSPGTGDYEQYF; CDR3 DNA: TGTGCCAGCAGCCCCGGGACAGGGGATTACGAGCAGTACTTC
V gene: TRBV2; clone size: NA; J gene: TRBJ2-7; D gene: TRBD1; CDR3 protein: CASTRQGSSYEQYF; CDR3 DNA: TGTGCCAGTACCCGACAGGGGAGCTCCTACGAGCAGTACTTC
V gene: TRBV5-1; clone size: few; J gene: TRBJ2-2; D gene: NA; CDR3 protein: CASSDQKTGRYTGELFF; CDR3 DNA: TGCGCCAGCAGCGATCAAAAGACAGGGAGGTATACCGGGGAGCTGTTTTTT
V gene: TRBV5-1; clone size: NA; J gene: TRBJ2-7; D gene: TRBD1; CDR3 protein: CASSWGQGASEQYF; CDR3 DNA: TGCGCCAGCAGCTGGGGACAGGGGGCAAGCGAGCAGTACTTC
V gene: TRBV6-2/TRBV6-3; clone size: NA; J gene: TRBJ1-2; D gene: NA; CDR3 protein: CASSPALPENYGYTF; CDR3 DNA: TGTGCCAGCAGTCCCGCATTACCTGAAAACTATGGCTACACCTTC
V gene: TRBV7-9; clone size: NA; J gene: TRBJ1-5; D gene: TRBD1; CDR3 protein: CASSLAGQGQPQHF; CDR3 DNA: TGTGCCAGCAGCTTAGCGGGACAGGGGCAGCCCCAGCATTTT